The 29 T cell receptor beta chains listed next were all sequenced from one sample in a study of T-cell memory formation after mild COVID-19. Each CDR3 protein gets one entry after TCRdb re-called the 5' RACE reads with MiXCR. The sample has 400,000 or so distinct CDR3 sequences; roughly 20% are singletons. The sequenced sample consisted of PBMCs or a T cell subset sorted from them (not recorded which). These receptor sequences come from an adult woman who had mild COVID-19 (a few samples of this study predate the infection). Cell type and time point are not known.

V usage is TRBV24-1 and J usage is TRBJ2-3, with D maybe TRBD2 (6 bases). The germline V and J ends were trimmed by 0 bases and 4 bases, with 16 bases remaining between them. The germline V gene encodes CDR1 KGHDR and CDR2 SFDVKD. This CDR3 region has 17 residues. CDR3: CATSDLPGREWADTQYF. In DNA form, the CDR3 reads TGTGCCACCAGTGATTTGCCAGGCCGGGAGTGGGCAGATACGCAGTATTTT.

This clonotype was picked up a small number of times. The chain carries TRBV28 and TRBJ2-1; perhaps D is TRBD1 or TRBD2 (6 bases each). The V gene's germline CDR1 is MDHEN and CDR2 SYDVKM. The germline V and J ends were trimmed by 6 bases and 9 bases, with 24 bases remaining between them. The CDR3 covers 16 residues. This CDR3 reads CASSGTGARIRGEQFF. CDR3 sequence (DNA): TGTGCCAGCAGCGGGACGGGGGCAAGGATCCGCGGTGAGCAGTTCTTC.

The chain carries TRBV7-2 and TRBJ2-3; 11 bases align to TRBD2. The CDR3 spans 15 residues. Losses at the gene ends were 5 bases for V and 5 bases for J; bases not matched to a gene: 6. The germline CDR1 and CDR2 sequences are SGHTA and FQGNSA. The CDR3 DNA reads as TGTGCCAGCAGCCTGGGACTAGCGGCCGGAGATACGCAGTATTTT. As protein: CASSLGLAAGDTQYF. Combining the CDR3 with reference TRBV7-2 and TRBJ2-3 gives the whole variable domain GAGVSQSPSNKVTEKGKDVELRCDPISGHTALYWYRQSLGQGLEFLIYFQGNSAPDKSGLPSDRFSAERTGGSVSTLTIQRTQQEDSAVYLCASSLGLAAGDTQYFGPGTRLTVL.

The gene calls are TRBV2 and TRBJ2-7; D may be TRBD2 (6 bases). Between the trimmed V and J ends, which lost 7 bases and 8 bases, there was a span of 21 bases. The CDR3 totals 14 residues. Germline V lookup: CDR1 SNHLY, CDR2 FYNNEI. CDR3: CASMETRNTLKQYF. The DNA for the CDR3 is TGTGCCAGCATGGAGACTAGGAACACATTAAAGCAGTACTTC.

This clonotype was counted between two and nine times. This rearrangement joins TRBV15 to TRBJ1-1, with unresolved D. Germline lookup yields CDR1 LNHNV and CDR2 YYDKDF (reference sequence). CDR3 size: 12 residues. Trimming shortened V by 5 bases and J by 8 bases, and 12 bases separated the two germline ends. The CDR3 spells CATSSTENEAFF. For the CDR3, the DNA is TGTGCCACCAGCTCAACAGAAAACGAAGCTTTCTTT.

The chain uses TRBV7-9 and TRBJ1-2; D gene ambiguous. The V gene's germline CDR1 is SEHNR and CDR2 FQNEAQ (reference sequence). This CDR3 has 16 amino acids. Trimming left V 4 bases short and J 1 base short, with 16 bases between. CDR3 residues: CASSSMGFAFNYGYTF. The CDR3 DNA reads TGTGCCAGCAGCTCAATGGGGTTCGCCTTTAACTATGGCTACACCTTC. Based on the CDR3 plus reference TRBV7-9 and TRBJ1-2, the full variable domain is DTGVSQNPRHKITKRGQNVTFRCDPISEHNRLYWYRQTLGQGPEFLTYFQNEAQLEKSRLLSDRFSAERPKGSFSTLEIQRTEQGDSAMYLCASSSMGFAFNYGYTFGSGTRLTVV.

The chain employs TRBV7-9 and TRBJ1-3; no clear D gene. This CDR3 spans 14 amino acids. Germline V gene data show CDR1 as SEHNR and CDR2 as FQNEAQ (reference sequence). Trimming removed 5 bases from V and 1 base from J, with 9 bases in between. In DNA, the CDR3 is TGTGCCAGCAGCCGGCGGGAGTCTGGAAACACCATATATTTT. Translating gives CASSRRESGNTIYF.

The V and J genes are TRBV2 and TRBJ2-7; no reliable D call. Germline V gives CDR1 SNHLY, CDR2 FYNNEI. The ends were cut back, 1 base at V and 8 bases at J, with 6 bases in the middle. The CDR3 is 11 residues long. CDR3 coding DNA: TGTGCCAGCAGTGAAGTAAGCCAGCAGTACTTC. It encodes CASSEVSQQYF.

This clonotype appeared a few times. The chain uses TRBV12-5 and TRBJ2-2, with a possible D match to TRBD1 (6 bases). The CDR3 loop spans 17 amino acids. V was clipped by 0 bases and J by 0 bases, with 11 bases between them. The V gene's germline CDR1 is LGHNT and CDR2 FRNRAP. CDR3 sequence (DNA): TGTGCTAGTGGTTTGGTAGGTGGGGGCTCGAACACCGGGGAGCTGTTTTTT. It encodes CASGLVGGGSNTGELFF.

This clonotype was counted between two and nine times. This sequence joins TRBV5-1 and TRBJ2-5, with 14 bases lining up with TRBD2. CDR3 length: 16 residues. CDR1 is SGHRS, CDR2 YFSETQ, per germline. Unmatched junction bases numbered 3, after V lost 4 bases and J lost 1 base. Here the CDR3 reads CASSRGLAGAQETQYF. In DNA form, the CDR3 reads TGCGCCAGCAGCCGGGGACTAGCGGGGGCCCAAGAGACCCAGTACTTC. Based on the CDR3 plus reference TRBV5-1 and TRBJ2-5, the full variable domain is KAGVTQTPRYLIKTRGQQVTLSCSPISGHRSVSWYQQTPGQGLQFLFEYFSETQRNKGNFPGRFSGRQFSNSRSEMNVSTLELGDSALYLCASSRGLAGAQETQYFGPGTRLLVL.

This sequence joins TRBV20-1 and TRBJ1-1; 8 bases align to TRBD1. The V gene's germline CDR1 is DFQATT and CDR2 SNEGSKA (reference sequence). V trimming: 4 bases; J trimming: 9 bases; junction bases outside the gene matches: 10. This CDR3 has 13 residues. The CDR3 coding sequence is TGCAGTGCTACGGATGGACAGGGAATTCAAGCTTTCTTT. The encoded protein is CSATDGQGIQAFF.

This clonotype was found a few times. The gene calls are TRBV11-3 and TRBJ2-5, with D possibly called TRBD1 or TRBD2 (5 bases each). V was pared by 4 bases and J by 5 bases, with 20 bases between. The CDR3 has 16 amino acids. Germline-derived CDR1 and CDR2 are SGHNT and YENEEA. The CDR3 bases are TGTGCCAGCAGCTCCCCAGGGTCCTGGGGGTGGGAGACCCAGTACTTC. This codes for CASSSPGSWGWETQYF. The full variable domain, its missing parts supplied by reference TRBV11-3 and TRBJ2-5, is EAGVVQSPRYKIIEKKQPVAFWCNPISGHNTLYWYLQNLGQGPELLIRYENEEAVDDSQLPKDRFSAERLKGVDSTLKIQPAELGDSAVYLCASSSPGSWGWETQYFGPGTRLLVL.

This chain connects TRBV7-9 to TRBJ2-7, with 10 positions matching TRBD1. This CDR3 has 15 residues. Germline values: CDR1 SEHNR, CDR2 FQNEAQ (reference sequence). V lost 4 bases to trimming and J lost 4 bases; unmatched junction nucleotides: 7. CDR3 nucleotide sequence: TGTGCCAGCAGCTCAACGGACAGGGGGGAATACGAGCAGTACTTC. The encoded protein is CASSSTDRGEYEQYF.

The table lists this clonotype with a few counts. The chain employs TRBV3-1 and TRBJ2-7, with no clear D. This CDR3 comprises 16 residues. With 4 bases removed from V and 5 bases from J, the gap between germline ends came to 21 bases. Germline CDR1 LGHDT, CDR2 YNNKEL (reference sequence). The CDR3 bases are TGTGCCAGCAGCCTGATTGTCTCTGAAGGCAAGGACGAGCAGTACTTC. Translated, it gives CASSLIVSEGKDEQYF.

This chain connects TRBV11-2 to TRBJ2-7, with D perhaps matching TRBD2 (5 bases). Germline CDR1 and CDR2: SGHAT and FQNNGV. This CDR3 region has 15 residues. Trimming shortened V by 5 bases and J by 2 bases, and 16 bases separated the two germline ends. This CDR3 is CASSTQPTGTYEQYF. Here the CDR3 DNA reads TGTGCCAGCAGCACCCAACCCACCGGGACCTACGAGCAGTACTTC.

This clonotype was seen more than once but under ten times. At one end, the junction sequence differs from germline, possibly due to a read error. V usage is TRBV20-1 and J usage is TRBJ2-3; D possibly corresponds to TRBD2 (5 bases). The CDR3 has 14 amino acids. In germline, CDR1 is DFQATT, CDR2 SNEGSKA (reference sequence). The CDR3 protein is CSSSRTIGTDTQYF. The CDR3 coding sequence is TGCAGTTCTAGCCGAACGATAGGCACAGATACGCAGTATTTT.

This clonotype was observed a few times. V and J are TRBV5-1 and TRBJ2-6, with D perhaps matching TRBD1 (6 bases). Germline CDR1 is SGHRS and CDR2 is YFSETQ. The CDR3 contains 17 residues. Trimming stripped 2 bases from V and 0 bases from J, with 12 bases between. CDR3 amino acids: CASSLLDSPSGANVLTF. The CDR3 nucleotides are TGCGCCAGCAGCTTACTGGACAGTCCCTCTGGGGCCAACGTCCTGACTTTC.

The V and J genes are TRBV4-2 and TRBJ2-3, with TRBD1 identical over 7 bases. The CDR3 runs 14 residues. Trimming cost V 5 bases and J 7 bases; bases outside gene matches: 9. The germline V gene has CDR1 LGHNA and CDR2 YNFKEQ. CDR3 in DNA: TGTGCCAGCAGCTCAAGAACAGGGGAATATACGCAGTATTTT. Residues: CASSSRTGEYTQYF.

The J gene is TRBJ2-6, the V gene TRBV24-1, with a weak D call TRBD2 (5 bases). The length of the CDR3 is 14 residues. Trimming took off 5 bases at V and 4 bases at J, with 8 bases between the two ends. Per the germline V gene, CDR1 is KGHDR and CDR2 is SFDVKD. In nucleotides, the CDR3 is TGTGCCACCAGTGTAGGGAGCGGGGCCAACGTCCTGACTTTC. Protein: CATSVGSGANVLTF.

The CDR3 coding sequence is TGTGCCAGCATCCAAGAGGGTCATTCGGCCGGTGGGGGCTACACCTTC. Translating it yields CASIQEGHSAGGGYTF. The V call is TRBV6-1, the J call TRBJ1-2, with unresolved D. This CDR3 spans 16 amino acids. V lost 7 bases, J lost 8 bases, and 26 bases lay in between. The germline CDR1 and CDR2 sequences are MNHNS and SASEGT.

The CDR3 is CASSLEAGTSYEQYF. CDR3 in DNA: TGTGCCAGCAGCTTAGAAGCGGGGACCTCCTACGAGCAGTACTTC. The rearrangement uses TRBV11-2 and TRBJ2-7; 7 bases match TRBD2. CDR3 length equals 15 residues. Germline-derived CDR1 and CDR2 are SGHAT and FQNNGV. The V segment lost 0 bases and the J segment 0 bases; nucleotides outside the gene matches: 2.

This clonotype turned up a few times. The chain combines TRBV4-1 with TRBJ2-7; D remains ambiguous. Germline V CDR1 and CDR2: MGHRA, YSYEKL. Trimming removed 2 bases from V and 2 bases from J, with 13 bases in between. CDR3 length: 15 residues. CDR3 protein: CASSQSMSHPYEQYF. CDR3 DNA: TGCGCCAGCAGCCAATCTATGTCTCACCCCTACGAGCAGTACTTC.

This chain uses TRBV5-1 with TRBJ2-1; 8 nucleotides match TRBD2. The germline V gene encodes CDR1 SGHRS and CDR2 YFSETQ. The junction had 9 bases not matched to a gene; V was cut back by 3 bases and J by 7 bases. The CDR3 sequence is 15 residues long. The CDR3 sequence is CASSSRPGGTNEQFF. CDR3 DNA: TGCGCCAGCAGCTCACGTCCGGGGGGGACGAATGAGCAGTTCTTC.

The CDR3 sequence is CASSSPGATNEKLFF. CDR3 coding DNA: TGTGCCAGCAGTTCCCCGGGGGCAACTAATGAAAAACTGTTTTTT. The chain carries TRBV6-5 and TRBJ1-4; possibly TRBD1 for D (5 bases). CDR1 is MNHEY and CDR2 is SVGAGI in the germline V gene. The length of the CDR3 is 15 residues. The ends were cut back, 4 bases at V and 0 bases at J, with 9 bases in the middle.

The table lists this clonotype with a few counts. V gene TRBV5-4 combines with J gene TRBJ2-3; D assignment may be TRBD1 or TRBD2 (6 bases each). V was trimmed by 4 bases and J by 4 bases, leaving 16 bases between them. The germline V gene has CDR1 SGHNT and CDR2 YYREEE (reference sequence). CDR3 length equals 15 residues. The CDR3 is CASSLPRGPPDTQYF. The CDR3 DNA is TGTGCCAGCAGCCTCCCCCGGGGGCCGCCAGATACGCAGTATTTT. Together with reference TRBV5-4 and TRBJ2-3, the CDR3 gives the full variable domain: ETGVTQSPTHLIKTRGQQVTLRCSSQSGHNTVSWYQQALGQGPQFIFQYYREEENGRGNFPPRFSGLQFPNYSSELNVNALELDDSALYLCASSLPRGPPDTQYFGPGTRLTVL.

This clonotype was observed a few times. The chain employs TRBV12-3 or TRBV12-4 and TRBJ2-7, with a possible D match to TRBD1 (5 bases). The CDR3 is 15 residues long. V was shortened by 0 bases and J by 2 bases, with 11 bases between the two germline ends. In DNA, the CDR3 is TGTGCCAGCAGTTTAGCCCTCTGGGGCCCCTACGAGCAGTACTTC. This encodes CASSLALWGPYEQYF.

Here the CDR3 DNA reads TGCAGCGTTAGGGATAGCACAGATACGCAGTATTTT. Amino acids: CSVRDSTDTQYF. This rearrangement joins TRBV29-1 to TRBJ2-3; D unresolved. Per germline, CDR1 SQVTM and CDR2 ANQGSEA. V was shortened by 5 bases and J by 0 bases, with 6 bases between the two germline ends. The CDR3 consists of 12 residues.

This clonotype came up a few times. The rearrangement uses TRBV27 and TRBJ1-2; TRBD1 aligns across 8 bases. Germline V gene data show CDR1 as MNHEY and CDR2 as SMNVEV (reference sequence). The CDR3 extends over 13 amino acids. The V gene end was trimmed by 3 bases and the J gene end by 6 bases; junction bases not matched to a gene: 3. The CDR3 reads CASSFLDRDGYTF. DNA of the CDR3: TGTGCCAGCAGTTTCCTGGACAGGGATGGCTACACCTTC.

The chain combines TRBV4-3 with TRBJ2-3; D is uncertain. Germline V CDR1 and CDR2: LGHNA, YSLEER. V was clipped by 0 bases and J by 2 bases, with 15 bases between them. This CDR3 comprises 17 residues. Here the CDR3 reads CASSQDQVPGFTDTQYF. The DNA for the CDR3 is TGCGCCAGCAGCCAAGATCAAGTTCCCGGATTCACAGATACGCAGTATTTT.